This T cell receptor (beta chain) stems from a study of cytomegalovirus exposure and HLA in healthy donors. Study-level results: The majority of TCR sequences were rare, yet some public TCRs appeared in many donors. Researchers counted over 150 TCR beta chains as cytomegalovirus-associated. Reports credit the classifier with highly specific, highly sensitive diagnosis of cytomegalovirus status.

The method was immunoSEQ multiplex PCR; TCRdb's version includes in-frame clones alone and lacks a portion of them. The sample has about 170,000 clones, approximately 86% seen once. As regards this clone: Its antigen remains unknown.

This CDR3 is built from 17 residues. Unmatched junction bases numbered 7, after V lost 4 bases and J lost 0 bases. Germline loops: CDR1 SNHLY, CDR2 FYNNEI. The source material was PBMCs. J is TRBJ2-3 and V is TRBV2; 10 bases match TRBD2. The sequence was collected from a man between 18 and 35 years old in good health and CMV-seropositive. CDR3 protein: CASSGASGGTSTDTQYF. The CDR3 coding sequence is TGTGCCAGCAGTGGCGCTAGCGGGGGAACTAGCACAGATACGCAGTATTTT.